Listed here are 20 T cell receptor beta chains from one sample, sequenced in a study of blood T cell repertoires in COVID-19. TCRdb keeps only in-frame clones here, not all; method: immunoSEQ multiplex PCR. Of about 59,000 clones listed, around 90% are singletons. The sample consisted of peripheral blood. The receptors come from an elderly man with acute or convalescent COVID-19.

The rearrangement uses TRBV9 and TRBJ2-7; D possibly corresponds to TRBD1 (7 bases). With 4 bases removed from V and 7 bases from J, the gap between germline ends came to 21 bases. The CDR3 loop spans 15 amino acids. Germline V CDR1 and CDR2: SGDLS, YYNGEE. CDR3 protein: CASSPPGGGSYEQYF. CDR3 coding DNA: TGTGCCAGCAGCCCCCCCGGAGGGGGCAGTTATGAGCAGTACTTC.

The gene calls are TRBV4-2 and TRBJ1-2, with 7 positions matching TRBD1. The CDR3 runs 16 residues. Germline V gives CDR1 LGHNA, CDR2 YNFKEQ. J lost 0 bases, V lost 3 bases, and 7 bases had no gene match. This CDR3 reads CASSQEGTVANYGYTF. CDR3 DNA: TGTGCCAGCAGCCAGGAAGGGACAGTAGCTAACTATGGCTACACCTTC.

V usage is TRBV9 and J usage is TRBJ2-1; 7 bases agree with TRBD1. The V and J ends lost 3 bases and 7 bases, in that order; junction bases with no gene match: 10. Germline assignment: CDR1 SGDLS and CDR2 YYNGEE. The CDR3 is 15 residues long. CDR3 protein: CASSGGHPTGNEQFF. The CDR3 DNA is TGTGCCAGCAGCGGCGGGCACCCGACAGGGAATGAGCAGTTCTTC.

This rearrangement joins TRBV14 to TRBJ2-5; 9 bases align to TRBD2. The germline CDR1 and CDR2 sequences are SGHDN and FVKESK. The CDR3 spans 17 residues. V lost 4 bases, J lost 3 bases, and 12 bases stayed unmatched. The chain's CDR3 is CASSRQPGLAGKETQYF. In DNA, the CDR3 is TGTGCCAGCAGCCGCCAACCGGGGCTAGCGGGGAAAGAGACCCAGTACTTC.

CDR3 nucleotide sequence: TGTGCCAGCAGCCAAGCGACGGCGGGAGCTAACAATGAGCAGTTCTTC. Residues: CASSQATAGANNEQFF. This rearrangement joins TRBV4-2 to TRBJ2-1; TRBD2 matches at 7 bases. The CDR3 loop spans 16 amino acids. Trimming cost V 1 base and J 5 bases; bases outside gene matches: 8. Germline V gene data show CDR1 as LGHNA and CDR2 as YNFKEQ.

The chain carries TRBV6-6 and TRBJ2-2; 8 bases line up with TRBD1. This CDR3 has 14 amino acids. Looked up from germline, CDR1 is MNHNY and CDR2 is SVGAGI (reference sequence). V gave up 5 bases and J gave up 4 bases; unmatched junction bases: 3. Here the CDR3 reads CASSPDRVTGELFF. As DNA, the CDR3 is TGTGCCAGCAGTCCGGACAGGGTCACCGGGGAGCTGTTTTTT.

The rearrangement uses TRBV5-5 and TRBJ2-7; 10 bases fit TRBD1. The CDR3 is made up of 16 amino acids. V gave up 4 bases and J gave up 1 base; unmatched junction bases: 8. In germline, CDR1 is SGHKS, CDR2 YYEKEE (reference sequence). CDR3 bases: TGTGCCAGCAGCGAACCGGGACAGGGGCGATCCTACGAGCAGTACTTC. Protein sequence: CASSEPGQGRSYEQYF.

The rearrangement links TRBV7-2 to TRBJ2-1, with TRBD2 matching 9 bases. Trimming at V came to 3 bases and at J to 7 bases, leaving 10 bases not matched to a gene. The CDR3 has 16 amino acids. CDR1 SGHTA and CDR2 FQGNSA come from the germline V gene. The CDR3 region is CASSFRGGASGNEQFF. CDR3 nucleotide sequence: TGTGCCAGCAGCTTCCGCGGGGGGGCCTCGGGGAATGAGCAGTTCTTC.

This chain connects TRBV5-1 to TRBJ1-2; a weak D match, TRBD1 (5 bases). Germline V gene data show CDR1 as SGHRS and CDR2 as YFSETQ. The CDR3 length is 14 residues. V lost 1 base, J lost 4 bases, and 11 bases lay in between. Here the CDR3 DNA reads TGCGCCAGCAGCTTGCTGACAGACACCTATGGCTACACCTTC. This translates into CASSLLTDTYGYTF.

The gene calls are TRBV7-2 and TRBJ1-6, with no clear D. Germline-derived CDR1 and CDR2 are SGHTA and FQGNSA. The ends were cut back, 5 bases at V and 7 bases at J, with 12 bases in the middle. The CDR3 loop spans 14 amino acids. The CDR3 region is CASSPTGWNSPLHF. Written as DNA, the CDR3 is TGTGCCAGCAGCCCCACGGGGTGGAATTCACCCCTCCACTTT.

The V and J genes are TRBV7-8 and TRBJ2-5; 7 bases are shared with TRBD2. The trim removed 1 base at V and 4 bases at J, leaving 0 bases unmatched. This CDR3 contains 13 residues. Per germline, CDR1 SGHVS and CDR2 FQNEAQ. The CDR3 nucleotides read TGTGCCAGCAGCTTAGGGGGGGGAGAGACCCAGTACTTC. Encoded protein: CASSLGGGETQYF.

The CDR3, as DNA: TGTGCCAGCAGCCCCCAGGGCGGGGACGAGCAGTACTTC. This translates into CASSPQGGDEQYF. V gene TRBV7-3 combines with J gene TRBJ2-7; the D gene is possibly TRBD2 (6 bases). Germline V lookup: CDR1 SGHTA, CDR2 FQGTGA. This CDR3 has 13 residues. V lost 5 bases, J lost 5 bases, and 13 bases lay in between. Complete variable domain (other parts from reference TRBV7-3 and TRBJ2-7): GAGVSQTPSNKVTEKGKYVELRCDPISGHTALYWYRQSLGQGPEFLIYFQGTGAADDSGLPNDRFFAVRPEGSVSTLKIQRTERGDSAVYLCASSPQGGDEQYFGPGTRLTVT.

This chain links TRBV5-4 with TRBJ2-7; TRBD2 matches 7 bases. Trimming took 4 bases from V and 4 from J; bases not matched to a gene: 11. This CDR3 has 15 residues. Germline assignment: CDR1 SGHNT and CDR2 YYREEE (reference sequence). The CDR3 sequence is CASSPGLGKGYEQYF. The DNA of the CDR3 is TGTGCCAGCAGCCCCGGACTAGGGAAGGGGTACGAGCAGTACTTC.

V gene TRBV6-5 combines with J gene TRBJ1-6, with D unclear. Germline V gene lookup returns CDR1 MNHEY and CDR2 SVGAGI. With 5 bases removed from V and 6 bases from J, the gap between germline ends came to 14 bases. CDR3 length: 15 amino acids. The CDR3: CASSPSGAVNSPLHF. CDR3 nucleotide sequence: TGTGCCAGCAGTCCCTCAGGCGCTGTTAATTCACCCCTCCACTTT.

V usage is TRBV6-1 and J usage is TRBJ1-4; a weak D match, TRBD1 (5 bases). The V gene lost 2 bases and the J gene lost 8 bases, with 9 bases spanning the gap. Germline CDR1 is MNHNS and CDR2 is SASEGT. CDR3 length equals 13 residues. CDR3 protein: CASSEQGFEKLFF. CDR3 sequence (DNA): TGTGCCAGCAGTGAACAGGGTTTCGAAAAACTGTTTTTT.

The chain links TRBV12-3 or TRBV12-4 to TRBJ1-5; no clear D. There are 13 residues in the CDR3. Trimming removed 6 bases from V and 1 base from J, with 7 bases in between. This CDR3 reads CASSSGSNQPQHF. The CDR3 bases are TGTGCCAGCAGCTCCGGGAGCAATCAGCCCCAGCATTTT.

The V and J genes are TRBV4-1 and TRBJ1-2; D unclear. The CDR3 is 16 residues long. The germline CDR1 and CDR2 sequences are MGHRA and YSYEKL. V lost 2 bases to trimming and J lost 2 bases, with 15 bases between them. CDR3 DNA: TGCGCCAGCAGCCAATCTCCGGGAGCCGTCAACTATGGCTACACCTTC. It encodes CASSQSPGAVNYGYTF.

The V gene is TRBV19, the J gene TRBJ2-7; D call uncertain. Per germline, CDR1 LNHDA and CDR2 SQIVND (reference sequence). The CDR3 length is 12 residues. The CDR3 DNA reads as TGTGGCCCCCCACAGATCTCCTACGAGCAGTACTTC. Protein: CGPPQISYEQYF. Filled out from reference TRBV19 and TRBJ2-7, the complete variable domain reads DGGITQSPKYLFRKEGQNVTLSCEQNLNHDAMYWYRQDPGQGLRLIYYSQIVNDFQKGDIAEGYSVSREKKESFPLTVTSAQKNPTAFYLCGPPQISYEQYFGPGTRLTVT.

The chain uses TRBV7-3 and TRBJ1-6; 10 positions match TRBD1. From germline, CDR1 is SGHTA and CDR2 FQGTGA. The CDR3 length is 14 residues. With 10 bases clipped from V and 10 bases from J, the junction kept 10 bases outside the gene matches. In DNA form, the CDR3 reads TGTGCCACCGCTCCGGGACAGGGGTCCTCACCCCTCCACTTT. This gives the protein CATAPGQGSSPLHF.

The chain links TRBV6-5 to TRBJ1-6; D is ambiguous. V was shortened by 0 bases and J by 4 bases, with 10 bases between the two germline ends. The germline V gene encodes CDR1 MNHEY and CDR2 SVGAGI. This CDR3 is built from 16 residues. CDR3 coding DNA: TGTGCCAGCAGTTACTCGAAGAGATCGTATAATTCACCCCTCCACTTT. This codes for CASSYSKRSYNSPLHF.